This TCR beta chain was sequenced in a study of blood T cell repertoires in COVID-19. The CDR3 is 18 amino acids. The J segment lost 0 bases and the V segment lost 0 bases, leaving 10 bases of the junction unmatched. Libraries were prepared by immunoSEQ multiplex PCR; TCRdb keeps only in-frame clonotypes and omits some of them. The repertoire includes about 270,000 clones, 87% of them detected once, and approximately 2.3% sits in the top ten. The sequence was obtained from a woman aged 45-65 years with acute or convalescent COVID-19. The V gene is TRBV23-1, the J gene TRBJ2-7, with 8 bases that match TRBD1. TRBV23-1 has ORF status, its function being uncertain. Sample: peripheral blood. In nucleotides, the CDR3 is TGCGCCAGCAGTCAATCGTGGCCCGGGACAGGAAGCTCCTACGAGCAGTACTTC. It encodes CASSQSWPGTGSSYEQYF.